The rows below give T cell receptor beta chains drawn from one sample of a study of T cells in pancreatic ductal adenocarcinoma. Produced via immunoSEQ multiplex PCR; TCRdb's table is partial and in-frame only. The sample consists of 4,500 to 5,000 clones, around nine tenths of them appearing once. The sample consisted of pancreatic tumor tissue. The receptors come from a human donor with pancreatic ductal adenocarcinoma. The CDR3 runs from the conserved cysteine through the conserved F or W. Clone size is shown for a subset of rows, as once, few, many or a class of expanded clone.

NA	TRBJ2-1	TRBV7-6	CASSLGIPGLAGNNEQFF
NA	TRBJ1-2	TRBV9	CASSEGRGDYGYTF
NA	TRBJ1-5	TRBV2	CASSATEYSNQPQHF
NA	TRBJ2-4	TRBV5-6	CASSLGQGRAKNIQYF
NA	TRBJ1-2	TRBV5-1	CASSLEVAVYGYTF
NA	TRBJ2-7	TRBV27	CASSPKKDSYEQYF
NA	TRBJ2-5	TRBV2	CASSVWETQYF
NA	TRBJ1-1	TRBV15	CATSRDRTGNTAAFF
once	TRBJ1-2	TRBV25-1	CASSGGLFTYTF
NA	TRBJ2-7	TRBV6-1	CASRAGTESYEQYF
NA	TRBJ2-5	TRBV19	CASRIRGQGVETQYF
once	TRBJ2-1	TRBV18	CASSPRTRVGNEQFF
few	TRBJ1-3	TRBV7-9	CASSLGNTIYF
few	TRBJ1-1	TRBV6-1	CASSGDREAFF
NA	TRBJ1-2	TRBV20-1	CSVRGGYGYTF
NA	TRBJ2-3	TRBV19	CASSIGGGADTQYF
NA	TRBJ2-3	TRBV11-2	CASSLDRFGTDTQYF
large	TRBJ1-5	TRBV5-6	CASSLWPASNQPQHF
NA	TRBJ1-5	TRBV12-5	CASGRGQGYNQPQHF
few	TRBJ2-7	TRBV30	CAWSVLPPGGGEQYF
NA	TRBJ2-7	TRBV5-1	CASRTSGGSSYEQYF
NA	TRBJ1-6	TRBV9	CASSPQGGSPLHF
NA	TRBJ1-4	TRBV16	CASRPGPNEKLFF
NA	TRBJ2-7	TRBV6-5	CASSYSIRTVYEQYF
NA	TRBJ1-2	TRBV28	CASSLDRFNYGYTF
NA	TRBJ2-3	TRBV19	CASEADTQYF
NA	TRBJ2-5	TRBV5-1	CASAGQQTIQETQYF
once	TRBJ1-2	TRBV7-9	CASSLGEGFYGYTF
NA	TRBJ1-3	TRBV18	CASSPIRGADTIYF
NA	TRBJ2-2	TRBV18	CASSPGAENTGELFF
NA	TRBJ1-5	TRBV13	CASSFRGGPDNQPQHF
NA	TRBJ1-5	TRBV28	CASSLPDIDQPQHF
large	TRBJ2-7	TRBV6-5	CASVPGQGAYEQYF
NA	TRBJ2-7	TRBV11-2	CASSPPYGGGNPSYEQYF
NA	TRBJ2-2	TRBV19	CASTPRTVNTGELFF
NA	TRBJ1-2	TRBV9	CASSVNEDSFYGYTF
few	TRBJ2-7	TRBV5-5	CASSILGGEQYF
NA	TRBJ2-2	TRBV18	CASSPRGINTGELFF
NA	TRBJ2-1	TRBV18	CASSTIQRNEQFF
NA	TRBJ2-2	TRBV5-4	CASSLGQGGSGELFF
NA	TRBJ2-7	TRBV7-6	CASSIGAAYEQYF
NA	TRBJ2-5	TRBV9	CASSVGVKQETQYF